The 15 T cell receptor beta chains below all came from one sample that was sequenced in a study of CD8+ T cells in alopecia areata. After isolation, RNA underwent reverse transcription to generate cDNA as the sequencing template. TCRdb's table, derived via immunoSEQ multiplex PCR, lists solely in-frame clones and lacks some. The sample shows 200,000 or so clones, roughly 56% of them seen only once. Material: CD8+ T cells sorted from blood. The receptors derive from a human donor in good health.

There are a few counts of this clone. The V gene is TRBV4-1, the J gene TRBJ1-2; D may be TRBD1 (6 bases). The CDR3 spans 15 residues. Germline values: CDR1 MGHRA, CDR2 YSYEKL. Between the trimmed V and J ends, which lost 3 bases and 4 bases, there was a span of 15 bases. Here the CDR3 DNA reads TGCGCCAGCAGCCAGGAGCCAGGGGTTACCTATGGCTACACCTTC. Translation: CASSQEPGVTYGYTF.

V is TRBV27 and J is TRBJ1-6; no definite D call. Germline CDR1 is MNHEY and CDR2 is SMNVEV (reference sequence). Trimming removed 7 bases at V and 7 bases at J, with 11 bases between. The CDR3 loop spans 13 amino acids. CDR3 protein: CASTPGLNSPLHF. CDR3 in DNA: TGTGCCAGCACCCCCGGACTGAATTCACCCCTCCACTTT.

This chain links TRBV9 with TRBJ2-1; 10 bases match TRBD2. Per the germline V gene, CDR1 is SGDLS and CDR2 is YYNGEE. The CDR3 is 16 residues long. J lost 4 bases, V lost 0 bases, and 4 bases had no gene match. CDR3 in DNA: TGTGCCAGCAGCGTAGGAGATAGCGGGGGGTACAATGAGCAGTTCTTC. Translating it yields CASSVGDSGGYNEQFF.

The chain recombines TRBV30 with TRBJ2-5, with 11 nucleotides matching TRBD1. The CDR3 is made up of 15 amino acids. J gave up 5 bases and V 4 bases, and 9 bases lay outside the gene matches. Germline V gene lookup returns CDR1 GTSNPN and CDR2 SVGIG (reference sequence). The CDR3 loop reads CAWIIGGTGGETQYF. CDR3 DNA: TGTGCCTGGATCATAGGAGGGACAGGGGGTGAGACCCAGTACTTC.

As for this clone: Other DNA sequences in the same sample also yield this CDR3. The chain has TRBV29-1 and TRBJ2-5, with a weak D call TRBD1 (5 bases). Trimming left V 5 bases short and J 6 bases short, with 7 bases between. CDR1 and CDR2 (germline): SQVTM, ANQGSEA. The length of the CDR3 is 10 residues. DNA for the CDR3: TGCAGCGTTTCAGGGCAGACCCAGTACTTC. Its protein is CSVSGQTQYF.

This rearrangement joins TRBV2 to TRBJ2-3; D gene unclear. The CDR3 contains 16 residues. Germline V CDR1 and CDR2: SNHLY, FYNNEI. The ends were cut back, 0 bases at V and 0 bases at J, with 10 bases in the middle. In DNA form, the CDR3 reads TGTGCCAGCAGTGAAGCGCTCGAGCTCAGCACAGATACGCAGTATTTT. This gives the protein CASSEALELSTDTQYF. The full variable domain, rest sourced from reference TRBV2 and TRBJ2-3, is EPEVTQTPSHQVTQMGQEVILRCVPISNHLYFYWYRQILGQKVEFLVSFYNNEISEKSEIFDDQFSVERPDGSNFTLKIRSTKLEDSAMYFCASSEALELSTDTQYFGPGTRLTVL.

This chain uses TRBV29-1 with TRBJ1-2; 9 nucleotides align to TRBD1. This CDR3 contains 13 residues. Trimming removed 5 bases from V and 6 bases from J; junction bases left unmatched: 7. Germline V gives CDR1 SQVTM, CDR2 ANQGSEA. In nucleotides, the CDR3 is TGCAGCGTTACATCGGGACAGGGCAATGGCTACACCTTC. It yields the protein CSVTSGQGNGYTF. Full variable domain (outside the CDR3, taken from reference TRBV29-1 and TRBJ1-2): SAVISQKPSRDICQRGTSLTIQCQVDSQVTMMFWYRQQPGQSLTLIATANQGSEATYESGFVIDKFPISRPNLTFSTLTVSNMSPEDSSIYLCSVTSGQGNGYTFGSGTRLTVV.

The V gene is TRBV19, the J gene TRBJ1-5; D unresolved. The CDR3 length is 15 residues. Trimming cost V 2 bases and J 2 bases, with 10 bases left between them. CDR1 LNHDA and CDR2 SQIVND come from the germline V gene (reference sequence). The CDR3 is CASSISPRGNQPQHF. CDR3 DNA sequence: TGTGCCAGTAGTATATCCCCTAGGGGCAATCAGCCCCAGCATTTT.

The chain has TRBV29-1 and TRBJ2-5, with D unclear. V was pared by 3 bases and J by 0 bases, with 14 bases between. Germline V gene sequence: CDR1 SQVTM, CDR2 ANQGSEA. The CDR3 runs to 15 residues. The CDR3 sequence: CSVDLRAGHQETQYF. CDR3 bases: TGCAGCGTTGATTTACGGGCAGGTCACCAAGAGACCCAGTACTTC.

The chain links TRBV4-2 to TRBJ2-7, with 7 bases aligning to TRBD2. This CDR3 has 16 amino acids. Germline V gene data show CDR1 as LGHNA and CDR2 as YNFKEQ. V dropped 1 base and J dropped 7; count of bases not matched to a gene: 13. CDR3 coding DNA: TGTGCCAGCAGCCAAGCGAGAGGTCTAGCGGACCCTGAGCAGTACTTC. Amino acid sequence: CASSQARGLADPEQYF.

This chain uses TRBV2 with TRBJ2-5; TRBD2 might be the D (5 bases). This CDR3 contains 15 residues. V lost 8 bases, J lost 10 bases, and 26 bases lay in between. Germline CDR1 reads SNHLY; CDR2 reads FYNNEI. CDR3 sequence: CASPPPSPNDGIQYF. CDR3 DNA sequence: TGTGCCAGCCCCCCACCCAGCCCAAACGACGGGATCCAGTACTTC.

The chain uses TRBV5-5 and TRBJ2-1; D ambiguous. The CDR3 length is 15 residues. Trimming stripped 5 bases from V and 6 bases from J, with 18 bases between. Germline CDR1 SGHKS, CDR2 YYEKEE (reference sequence). The DNA for the CDR3 is TGTGCCAGCAGAACCTCTCGTAAGCCCAGCAATGAGCAGTTCTTC. Encoded protein: CASRTSRKPSNEQFF.

This sequence joins TRBV9 and TRBJ1-2, with a possible D match to TRBD1 (6 bases). CDR1 is SGDLS, CDR2 YYNGEE, per germline. V gave up 4 bases and J gave up 3 bases, with 16 bases separating them. The CDR3 contains 15 residues. The CDR3 loop reads CASSFSGAFDYGYTF. The CDR3 bases are TGTGCCAGCAGCTTCTCAGGGGCATTCGACTATGGCTACACCTTC. The entire variable domain, with the rest obtained from reference TRBV9 and TRBJ1-2, is as follows: DSGVTQTPKHLITATGQRVTLRCSPRSGDLSVYWYQQSLDQGLQFLIQYYNGEERAKGNILERFSAQQFPDLHSELNLSSLELGDSALYFCASSFSGAFDYGYTFGSGTRLTVV.

The V and J genes are TRBV6-5 and TRBJ2-7; TRBD1 matches 9 bases. The CDR3 loop spans 14 amino acids. Germline values: CDR1 MNHEY, CDR2 SVGAGI. V shed 5 bases, J shed 3 bases, and the junction held 5 bases outside the gene matches. DNA for the CDR3: TGTGCCAGCAGTGGAGACAGGGGGGGCTACGAGCAGTACTTC. Protein product: CASSGDRGGYEQYF.

This clone occurred a few times. The J gene is TRBJ2-2, the V gene TRBV29-1; 7 nucleotides match TRBD1. Losses at the gene ends were 6 bases for V and 0 bases for J; bases not matched to a gene: 4. CDR3 size: 14 residues. From germline, CDR1 is SQVTM and CDR2 ANQGSEA. CDR3 in amino acids: CSVVDRSNTGELFF. Here the CDR3 DNA reads TGCAGCGTCGTGGACAGGTCGAACACCGGGGAGCTGTTTTTT.